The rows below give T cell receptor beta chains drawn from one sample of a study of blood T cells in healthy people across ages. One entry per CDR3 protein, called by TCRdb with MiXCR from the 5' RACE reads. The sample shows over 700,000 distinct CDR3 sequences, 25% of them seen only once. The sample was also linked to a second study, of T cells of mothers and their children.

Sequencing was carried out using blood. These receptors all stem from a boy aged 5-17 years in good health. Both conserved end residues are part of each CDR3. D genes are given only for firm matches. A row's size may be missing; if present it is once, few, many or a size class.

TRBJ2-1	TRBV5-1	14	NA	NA	TGCGCCAGCAGCTTGGGTCTAGGGGACAATGAGCAGTTCTTC	CASSLGLGDNEQFF
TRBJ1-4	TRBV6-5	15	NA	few	TGTGCCAGCAGTTACTTTCAGGGGATCGGTGAAAAACTGTTTTTT	CASSYFQGIGEKLFF
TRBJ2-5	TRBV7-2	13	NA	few	TGTGCCAGCAGCTTAGGTATTTCAGAGACCCAGTACTTC	CASSLGISETQYF
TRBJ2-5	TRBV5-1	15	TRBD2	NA	TGCGCCAGCGGCCCGGGACTAGCGGGAGAAGAGACCCAGTACTTC	CASGPGLAGEETQYF
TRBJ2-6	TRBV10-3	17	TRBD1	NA	TGTGCCATCACCTCAGACAGGACAGGAGCTGGGGCCAACGTCCTGACTTTC	CAITSDRTGAGANVLTF
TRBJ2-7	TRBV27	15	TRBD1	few	TGTGCCAGCAGGGACCGAGACAGGGGTCAGGACGAGCAGTACTTC	CASRDRDRGQDEQYF
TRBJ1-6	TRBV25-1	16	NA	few	TGTGCCAGCAGTGAATTTGGTAGCTCCTATAATTCACCCCTCCACTTT	CASSEFGSSYNSPLHF
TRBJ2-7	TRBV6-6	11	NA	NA	TGTGCCAGCCTCGCCAACTACGAGCAGTACTTC	CASLANYEQYF
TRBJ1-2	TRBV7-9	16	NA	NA	TGTGCCAGCAGCTTAGTACTCGGTGCAGCTAACTATGGCTACACCTTC	CASSLVLGAANYGYTF
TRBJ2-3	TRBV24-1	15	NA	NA	TGTGCCACCAGTGAGAGTGTTGTGGGCACAGATACGCAGTATTTT	CATSESVVGTDTQYF
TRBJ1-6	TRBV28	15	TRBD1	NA	TGTGCCAGCAGTCTTGGGACAGGCGTTAATTCACCCCTCCACTTT	CASSLGTGVNSPLHF
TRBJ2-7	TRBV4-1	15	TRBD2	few	TGCGCCAGCAGCCAGGCGACTAGCGAAGTCTACGAGCAGTACTTC	CASSQATSEVYEQYF
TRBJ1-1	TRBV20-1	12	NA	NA	TGCAGTGCTAAGGCGGGAGACACTGAAGCTTTCTTT	CSAKAGDTEAFF
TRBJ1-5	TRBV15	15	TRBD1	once	TGTGCCACCAGCAAGGACAGGGGAGCTTTCCAGCCCCAGCATTTT	CATSKDRGAFQPQHF
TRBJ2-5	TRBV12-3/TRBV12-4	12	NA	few	TGTGCCTCCAAAGCAGGAGAAGAGACCCAGTACTTC	CASKAGEETQYF
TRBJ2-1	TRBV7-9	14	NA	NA	TGTGCCAGCAGCGCAGTTGACAGAAACAATGAGCAGTTCTTC	CASSAVDRNNEQFF
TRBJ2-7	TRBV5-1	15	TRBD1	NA	TGCGCCAGCAGCTTGGAGGGACAGGGCTTCCACGAGCAGTACTTC	CASSLEGQGFHEQYF
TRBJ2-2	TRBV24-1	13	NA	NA	TGTGCCACCAGTCAGGGTAACACCGGGGAGCTGTTTTTT	CATSQGNTGELFF
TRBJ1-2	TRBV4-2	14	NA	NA	TGTGCCAGCAGCCAAGTATTCCAGGGTAATGGCTACACCTTC	CASSQVFQGNGYTF
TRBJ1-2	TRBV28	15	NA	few	TGTGCCAGCAGTTTGGCCCTAATTTCGGAGTATGGCTACACCTTC	CASSLALISEYGYTF
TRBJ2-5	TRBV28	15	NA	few	TGTGCCAGCATCCTGGACAGTCCTCCCAGGGAGACCCAGTACTTC	CASILDSPPRETQYF
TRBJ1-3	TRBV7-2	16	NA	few	TGTGCCAGCAGCTTAGAAGGCAGACTCTCTGGAAACACCATATATTTT	CASSLEGRLSGNTIYF
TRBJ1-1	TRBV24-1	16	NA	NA	TGTGCCACCAGTACTTGGTCCGGACAGACGAACACTGAAGCTTTCTTT	CATSTWSGQTNTEAFF
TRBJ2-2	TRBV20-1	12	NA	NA	TGCAGTGCTAGCGTGAACACCGGGGAGCTGTTTTTT	CSASVNTGELFF
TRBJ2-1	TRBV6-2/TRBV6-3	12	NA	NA	TGTGCCAGCAGTTACCTCGATCATGAGCAGTTCTTC	CASSYLDHEQFF
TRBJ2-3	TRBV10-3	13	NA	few	TGTGCCATCGGACGGAGACTCACAGATACGCAGTATTTT	CAIGRRLTDTQYF
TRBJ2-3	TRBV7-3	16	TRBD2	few	TGTGCCAGCAGCTTACAAGCTAGCGGGAACACAGATACGCAGTATTTT	CASSLQASGNTDTQYF
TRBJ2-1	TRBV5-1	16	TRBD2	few	TGCGCCAGCAGCCCCAAACTAGCGGGGTCCTACAATGAGCAGTTCTTC	CASSPKLAGSYNEQFF
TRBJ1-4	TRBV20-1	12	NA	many	TGCAGTGCTAAGCAGTTTAATGAAAAACTGTTTTTT	CSAKQFNEKLFF
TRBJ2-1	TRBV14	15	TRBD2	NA	TGTGCCAGCAGCCTCCGGACTAGGGGTCGCAATGAGCAGTTCTTC	CASSLRTRGRNEQFF
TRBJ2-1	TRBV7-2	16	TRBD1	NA	TGTGCCAGCAGCTTAGTGGGGACAGGGGGCTACAATGAGCAGTTCTTC	CASSLVGTGGYNEQFF
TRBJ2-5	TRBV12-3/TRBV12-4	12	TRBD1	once	TGTGCCACCGGACAGGGGAGAGAGACCCAGTACTTC	CATGQGRETQYF
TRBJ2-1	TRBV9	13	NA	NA	TGTGCCAGCAGCGTGAGGGAGGACAATGAGCAGTTCTTC	CASSVREDNEQFF
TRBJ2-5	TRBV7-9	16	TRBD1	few	TGTGCCAGCAGCCCCTCCGGGACAGGGGGAAAAGAGACCCAGTACTTC	CASSPSGTGGKETQYF
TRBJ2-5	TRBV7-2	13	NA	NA	TGTGCCAGCAGCTTTAAGGGCCGAGAGACCCAGTACTTC	CASSFKGRETQYF
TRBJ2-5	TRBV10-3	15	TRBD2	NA	TGTGCCATCAGGGACTCGGGAGGGCCGGAAGAGACCCAGTACTTC	CAIRDSGGPEETQYF
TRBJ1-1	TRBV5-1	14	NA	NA	TGCGCCAGCAGATCTGGACCGGAGAACACTGAAGCTTTCTTT	CASRSGPENTEAFF
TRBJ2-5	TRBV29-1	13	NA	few	TGCAGCTCAAAAGGGTTGCTGCAAGAGACCCAGTACTTC	CSSKGLLQETQYF
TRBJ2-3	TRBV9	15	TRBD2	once	TGTGCCAGCAGCGTAGTGGGGGGGAACACAGATACGCAGTATTTT	CASSVVGGNTDTQYF
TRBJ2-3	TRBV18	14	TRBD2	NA	TGTGCCAGCTCACTCGGTCGGGAGGCAGATACGCAGTATTTT	CASSLGREADTQYF
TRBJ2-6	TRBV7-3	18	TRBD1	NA	TGTGCCAGCAGCTTATTTGGGACAGGACCTTCTGGGGCCAACGTCCTGACTTTC	CASSLFGTGPSGANVLTF
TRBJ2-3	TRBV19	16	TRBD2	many	TGTGCCAGTAGTATAGTGGCGGGAGAGGGCACAGATACGCAGTATTTT	CASSIVAGEGTDTQYF
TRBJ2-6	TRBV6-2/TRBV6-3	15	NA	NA	TGTGCCAGCAGCAACCGGGACACTGGGGCCAACGTCCTGACTTTC	CASSNRDTGANVLTF
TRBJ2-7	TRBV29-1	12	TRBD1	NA	TGCAGCGTTGACGGGCCAGGGGGCGAGCAGTACTTC	CSVDGPGGEQYF
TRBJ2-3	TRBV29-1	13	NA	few	TGCAGCGCCCGGACGCGCAACTCGGATACGCAGTATTTT	CSARTRNSDTQYF
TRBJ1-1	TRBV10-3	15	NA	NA	TGTGCCATCAGCCGGGGCGGAAACGGAAACACTGAAGCTTTCTTT	CAISRGGNGNTEAFF
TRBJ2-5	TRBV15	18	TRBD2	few	TGTGCCACCAGCAGAGATTTGGCTAGCGGAAGAGGCAGAGAGACCCAGTACTTC	CATSRDLASGRGRETQYF
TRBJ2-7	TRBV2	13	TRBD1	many	TGTGCCAGCAGTTCCGGGACAGTCTACGAGCAGTACTTC	CASSSGTVYEQYF
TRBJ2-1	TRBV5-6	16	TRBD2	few	TGTGCCAGCAGCACCTTGGCGGGGGGTTTGAGTCTGAGGCAGTTCTTC	CASSTLAGGLSLRQFF
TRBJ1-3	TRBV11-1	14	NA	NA	TGTGCCAGCAGCCGGACAGACTCTGGAAACACCATATATTTT	CASSRTDSGNTIYF
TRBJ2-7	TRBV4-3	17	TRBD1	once	TGCGCCAGCAGCCAACAATGGGGACAGCCCCTCTGGGAGGAGCAGTACTTC	CASSQQWGQPLWEEQYF